This is a list of T cell receptor beta chains from one sample in a study of regulatory T cells in long-lasting Graves disease. From the multiplex PCR reads, TCRdb called clonotypes with MiXCR, one entry per CDR3 protein. The data hold about 470,000 distinct CDR3 sequences, with under 25% observed a single time. The material was peripheral blood mononuclear cells (PBMCs), obtained when the disease was refractory, from a patient treated with antithyroid drugs. The receptors stem from a female donor with Graves disease. The CDR3 runs from the conserved cysteine through the conserved F or W. D genes are given only for firm matches. Clone size is stated in some rows and not others, as once, few, many or a class when expanded.

D	J	V	size	CDR3	DNA
TRBD1	TRBJ1-2	TRBV11-2	many	CASSPLRTGQRGYTF	TGTGCCAGCAGCCCACTGCGGACAGGGCAGCGTGGCTACACCTTC
-	TRBJ1-2	TRBV28	-	CASSLFETLYGYTF	TGTGCCAGCAGTTTATTTGAGACACTCTATGGCTACACCTTC
-	TRBJ1-2	TRBV27	-	CASSSGTSYGYTF	TGTGCCAGCAGTTCCGGGACGTCGTATGGCTACACCTTC
-	TRBJ1-2	TRBV29-1	many	CSVEEWQSNYGYTF	TGCAGCGTTGAAGAGTGGCAGAGTAACTATGGCTACACCTTC
TRBD2	TRBJ2-1	TRBV6-7	once	CASSYGRAVGPAGAPYNEQFF	TGTGCCAGCAGTTACGGCCGGGCTGTCGGGCCAGCGGGAGCGCCCTACAACGAGCAGTTCTTC
-	TRBJ2-2	TRBV5-1	many	CASSFSGATGELFF	TGCGCCAGCAGCTTCTCCGGGGCTACCGGGGAGCTGTTTTTT
TRBD1	TRBJ2-2	TRBV24-1	-	CATRGTGWTGELFF	TGTGCCACCAGGGGGACAGGGTGGACCGGGGAGCTGTTTTTT
-	TRBJ2-1	TRBV7-2	-	CASSLSRPKGVNEQFF	TGTGCCAGCAGCTTATCTCGACCGAAGGGGGTAAATGAGCAGTTCTTC
TRBD2	TRBJ2-5	TRBV6-1	-	CASSALAGQGAQYF	TGTGCCAGCAGTGCACTAGCGGGGCAAGGGGCCCAGTACTTC
TRBD2	TRBJ2-7	TRBV20-1	-	CSAQRSSGRNEQYF	TGCAGTGCTCAGAGGTCTAGCGGGAGGAACGAGCAGTACTTC
TRBD2	TRBJ2-7	TRBV7-9	-	CASSPLRVAGVPEQYF	TGTGCCAGCAGCCCGTTGCGGGTAGCGGGAGTCCCTGAGCAGTACTTC
TRBD1	TRBJ1-1	TRBV28	many	CASSSAGGHTEAFF	TGTGCCAGCAGTTCGGCAGGGGGACACACTGAAGCTTTCTTT
-	TRBJ2-1	TRBV6-5	few	CASSYSPERLGIFRNEQFF	TGTGCCAGCAGTTACTCGCCCGAGCGACTAGGTATTTTTAGGAATGAGCAGTTCTTC
-	TRBJ2-2	TRBV5-1	-	CASSLAGQNTGELFF	TGCGCCAGCAGCTTGGCGGGACAGAACACCGGGGAGCTGTTTTTT
-	TRBJ2-2	TRBV7-2	once	CASSLDGSTGELFF	TGTGCCAGCAGCTTAGACGGTTCGACCGGGGAGCTGTTTTTT
-	TRBJ2-7	TRBV6-1	many	CASRDSEQYF	TGTGCCAGCAGAGACTCCGAGCAGTACTTC
TRBD1	TRBJ1-1	TRBV19	-	CASSFRGQGTEAFF	TGTGCCAGTAGTTTCAGGGGGCAGGGCACTGAAGCTTTCTTT
-	TRBJ1-4	TRBV18	many	CASSPDSARGKLFF	TGTGCCAGCTCACCAGATTCGGCCCGCGGAAAACTGTTTTTT
TRBD2	TRBJ2-7	TRBV9	-	CASSVDFSGSHEQYF	TGTGCCAGCAGCGTAGACTTTAGCGGGAGTCACGAGCAGTACTTC
TRBD1	TRBJ1-2	TRBV5-1	many	CASSTQGGADGYTF	TGCGCCAGCAGCACCCAAGGGGGCGCGGATGGCTACACCTTC
TRBD2	TRBJ2-1	TRBV5-6	-	CASSYEGTSGRDNEQFF	TGTGCCAGCAGCTACGAAGGGACTAGCGGGAGGGACAATGAGCAGTTCTTC
-	TRBJ2-1	TRBV6-2/TRBV6-3	few	CASSENIGDEQFF	TGTGCCAGCAGTGAAAATATCGGCGATGAGCAGTTCTTC
-	TRBJ1-5	TRBV12-3/TRBV12-4	-	CASRGSNSNQPQHF	TGTGCCAGCAGGGGATCGAATAGCAATCAGCCCCAGCATTTT
-	TRBJ1-1	TRBV20-1	few	CSASQGAFF	TGCAGTGCTAGTCAAGGAGCTTTCTTT
TRBD1	TRBJ2-5	TRBV6-1	-	CAIRTGVQETQYF	TGTGCCATCAGGACAGGAGTACAAGAGACCCAGTACTTC
-	TRBJ2-7	TRBV28	many	CASSLGTEYTYEQYF	TGTGCCAGCAGTTTAGGCACGGAGTACACCTACGAGCAGTACTTC
-	TRBJ2-7	TRBV5-1	-	CASSRGGDPYEQYF	TGCGCCAGCAGCCGAGGAGGGGACCCCTACGAGCAGTACTTC
TRBD2	TRBJ2-5	TRBV10-3	-	CAISGLAGVETQYF	TGTGCCATCAGTGGACTAGCGGGAGTGGAGACCCAGTACTTC
TRBD1	TRBJ1-1	TRBV5-1	few	CASSWAGTDANTEAFF	TGCGCCAGCAGCTGGGCCGGGACAGACGCAAACACTGAAGCTTTCTTT
-	TRBJ2-6	TRBV6-1	many	CASRAEKYSGANVLTF	TGTGCCAGCAGGGCAGAGAAATACTCTGGGGCCAACGTCCTGACTTTC
-	TRBJ2-1	TRBV11-3	-	CASSQGVNEQFF	TGTGCCAGCTCCCAGGGTGTCAATGAGCAGTTCTTC
-	TRBJ2-1	TRBV27	-	CASSLFRGPSDEQFF	TGTGCCAGCAGTTTATTTCGGGGCCCCTCGGATGAGCAGTTCTTC
-	TRBJ1-2	TRBV12-3/TRBV12-4	many	CASSSRARQVNYGYTF	TGTGCCAGCAGTTCTCGCGCAAGGCAGGTCAACTATGGCTACACCTTC
-	TRBJ2-7	TRBV12-3/TRBV12-4	many	CASGSNYEQYF	TGTGCCAGCGGTTCGAATTACGAGCAGTACTTC
TRBD2	TRBJ2-3	TRBV5-4	-	CASSSIAGATDTQYF	TGTGCCAGCAGCTCCATAGCGGGAGCCACAGATACGCAGTATTTT
-	TRBJ1-2	TRBV6-1	many	CASSEGGEFYGYTF	TGTGCCAGCAGCGAGGGAGGGGAGTTCTATGGCTACACCTTC
TRBD1	TRBJ2-7	TRBV20-1	-	CSATATGYEYEQYF	TGCAGTGCTACGGCGACAGGGTACGAATACGAGCAGTACTTC
-	TRBJ2-1	TRBV28	few	CASSLQEGNEQFF	TGTGCCAGCAGTTTACAGGAGGGAAATGAGCAGTTCTTC
-	TRBJ1-1	TRBV24-1	many	CATSGLLRHNTEAFF	TGTGCCACCAGTGGTTTGCTTAGGCACAACACTGAAGCTTTCTTT
-	TRBJ2-3	TRBV7-9	-	CASSLRGESTDTQYF	TGTGCCAGCAGCTTGAGGGGGGAATCCACAGATACGCAGTATTTT
-	TRBJ2-7	TRBV29-1	few	CSVILVDEQYF	TGCAGCGTTATACTAGTTGACGAGCAGTACTTC
-	TRBJ2-2	TRBV6-2/TRBV6-3	-	CAANGPLRTGELFF	TGTGCCGCCAACGGGCCTCTAAGGACCGGGGAACTGTTTTTT
-	TRBJ2-5	TRBV6-1	-	CASRPLYGRELQETQYF	TGTGCCAGCAGGCCTTTATACGGACGGGAGCTGCAAGAGACCCAGTACTTC
-	TRBJ2-6	TRBV14	few	CASSQEDFTGANVLTF	TGTGCCAGCAGCCAAGAGGACTTCACTGGGGCCAACGTCCTGACTTTC
TRBD2	TRBJ2-2	TRBV4-3	-	CASSQVLAGGHKSGELFF	TGCGCCAGCAGCCAAGTCCTAGCGGGAGGCCATAAGTCCGGGGAGCTGTTTTTT
-	TRBJ2-5	TRBV28	-	CASRETGFDETQYF	TGTGCCAGCAGAGAAACAGGGTTCGACGAGACCCAGTACTTC
TRBD1	TRBJ1-2	TRBV7-9	-	CASSFGGDRVYGYTF	TGTGCCAGCAGCTTCGGGGGAGACAGGGTCTATGGCTACACCTTC
-	TRBJ1-1	TRBV5-1	-	CASSPRFNLNTEAFF	TGCGCCAGCAGCCCCCGATTCAACTTGAACACTGAAGCTTTCTTT
TRBD1	TRBJ2-7	TRBV12-3/TRBV12-4	few	CASSLFKWDRPYEQYF	TGTGCCAGCAGTTTATTCAAGTGGGACAGACCCTACGAGCAGTACTTC
TRBD1	TRBJ2-7	TRBV6-5	many	CASSYPRPGQTYEQYF	TGTGCCAGCAGTTACCCGAGACCGGGACAGACCTACGAGCAGTACTTC
-	TRBJ1-1	TRBV30	many	CAWRAQGMNTEAFF	TGTGCCTGGAGGGCACAGGGAATGAACACTGAAGCTTTCTTT
-	TRBJ1-2	TRBV7-9	many	CASSSLGSGDRYTF	TGTGCCAGCAGCTCCTTAGGGAGTGGGGATCGCTACACCTTC
TRBD2	TRBJ2-7	TRBV13	few	CASSLYGDPGGPGTSDAYEQYF	TGTGCCAGCAGCTTATATGGAGACCCGGGCGGCCCCGGGACTAGCGATGCCTACGAGCAGTACTTC
-	TRBJ2-7	TRBV7-9	once	CASSHPSGIEQYF	TGTGCCAGCAGCCACCCTTCCGGGATCGAGCAGTACTTC